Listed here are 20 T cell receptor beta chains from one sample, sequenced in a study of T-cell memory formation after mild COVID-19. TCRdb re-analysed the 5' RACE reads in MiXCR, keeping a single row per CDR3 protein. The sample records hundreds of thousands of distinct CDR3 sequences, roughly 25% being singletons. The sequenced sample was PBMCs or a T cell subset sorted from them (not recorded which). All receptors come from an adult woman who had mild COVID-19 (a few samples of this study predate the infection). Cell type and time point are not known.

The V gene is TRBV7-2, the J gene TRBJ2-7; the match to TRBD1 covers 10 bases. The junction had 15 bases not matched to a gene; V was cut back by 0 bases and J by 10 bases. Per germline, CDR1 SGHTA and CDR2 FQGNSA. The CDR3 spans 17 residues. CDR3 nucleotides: TGTGCCAGCAGCTTAGCGGGGCGCGGGACAGGGGCACGCGAACAGTACTTC. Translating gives CASSLAGRGTGAREQYF.

CDR3: CASSFTISDTQYF. In DNA, the CDR3 is TGTGCCAGCAGCTTTACTATATCAGATACGCAGTATTTT. The chain couples TRBV7-2 to TRBJ2-3; D gene uncertain. The CDR3 extends over 13 amino acids. Germline V CDR1 and CDR2: SGHTA, FQGNSA. V was pared by 3 bases and J by 4 bases, with 8 bases between.

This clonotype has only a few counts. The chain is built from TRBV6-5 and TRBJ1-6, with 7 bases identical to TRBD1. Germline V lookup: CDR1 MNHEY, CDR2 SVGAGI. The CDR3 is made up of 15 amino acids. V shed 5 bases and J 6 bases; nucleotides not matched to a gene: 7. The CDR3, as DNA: TGTGCCAGCAGTACACAGGGGTGGAGTAATTCACCCCTCCACTTT. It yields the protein CASSTQGWSNSPLHF.

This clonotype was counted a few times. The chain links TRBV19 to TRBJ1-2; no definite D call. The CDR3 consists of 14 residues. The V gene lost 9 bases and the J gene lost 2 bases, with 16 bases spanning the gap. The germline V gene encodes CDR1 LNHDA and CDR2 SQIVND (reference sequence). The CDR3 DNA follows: TGTGCCAGCCTTTCTGGGGAGTCCAACTATGGCTACACCTTC. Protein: CASLSGESNYGYTF.

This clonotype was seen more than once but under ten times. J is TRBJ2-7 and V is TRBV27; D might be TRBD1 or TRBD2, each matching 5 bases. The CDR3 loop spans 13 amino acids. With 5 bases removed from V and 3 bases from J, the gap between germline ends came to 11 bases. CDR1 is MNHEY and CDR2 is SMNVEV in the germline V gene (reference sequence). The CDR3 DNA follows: TGTGCCAGCAGTCCGGGACCCCGCTACGAGCAGTACTTC. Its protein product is CASSPGPRYEQYF.

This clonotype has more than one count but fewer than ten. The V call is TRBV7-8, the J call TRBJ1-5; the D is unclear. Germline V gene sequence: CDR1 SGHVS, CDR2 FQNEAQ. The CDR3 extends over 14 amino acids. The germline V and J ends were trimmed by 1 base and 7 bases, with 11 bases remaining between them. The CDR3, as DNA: TGTGCCAGCAGCTTAGAACGGAACCCCCAGCCCCAGCATTTT. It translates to CASSLERNPQPQHF.

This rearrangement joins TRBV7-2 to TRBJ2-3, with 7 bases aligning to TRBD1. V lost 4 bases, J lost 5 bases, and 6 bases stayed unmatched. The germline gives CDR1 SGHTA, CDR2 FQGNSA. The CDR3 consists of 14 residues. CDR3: CASSSTDRVDTQYF. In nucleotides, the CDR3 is TGTGCCAGCAGCTCCACAGACAGGGTAGATACGCAGTATTTT.

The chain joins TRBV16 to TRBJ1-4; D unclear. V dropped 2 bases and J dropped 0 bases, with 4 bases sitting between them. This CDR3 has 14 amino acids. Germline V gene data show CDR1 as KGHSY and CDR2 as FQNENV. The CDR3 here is CASSQGSTNEKLFF. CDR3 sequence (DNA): TGTGCCAGCAGCCAAGGATCAACTAATGAAAAACTGTTTTTT.

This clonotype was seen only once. The CDR3 sequence: CSASSLSGANVLTF. The CDR3 nucleotides read TGCAGTGCTAGCAGTCTCTCTGGGGCCAACGTCCTGACTTTC. This chain links TRBV20-1 with TRBJ2-6; D remains unclear. Between the trimmed V and J ends, which lost 3 bases and 0 bases, there was a span of 6 bases. Germline V gene sequence: CDR1 DFQATT, CDR2 SNEGSKA (reference sequence). CDR3 length: 14 residues.

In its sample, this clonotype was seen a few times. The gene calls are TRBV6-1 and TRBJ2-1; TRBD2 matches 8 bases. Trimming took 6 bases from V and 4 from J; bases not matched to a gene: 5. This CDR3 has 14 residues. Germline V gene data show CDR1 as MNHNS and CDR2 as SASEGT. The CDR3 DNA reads TGTGCCAGCAGATTTAGCGGGGTGTACAATGAGCAGTTCTTC. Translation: CASRFSGVYNEQFF.

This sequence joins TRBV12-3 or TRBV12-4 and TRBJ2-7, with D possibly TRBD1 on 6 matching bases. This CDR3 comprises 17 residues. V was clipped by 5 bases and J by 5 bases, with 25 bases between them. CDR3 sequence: CASSPRRGNPGWHEQYF. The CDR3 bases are TGTGCCAGCAGTCCCCGCAGGGGAAACCCTGGGTGGCACGAGCAGTACTTC.

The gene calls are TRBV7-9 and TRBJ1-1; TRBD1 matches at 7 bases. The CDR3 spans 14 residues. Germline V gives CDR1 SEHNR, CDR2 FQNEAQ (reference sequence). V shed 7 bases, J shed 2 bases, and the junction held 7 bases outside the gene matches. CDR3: CASTPTGINTEAFF. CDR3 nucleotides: TGTGCCAGCACTCCGACAGGGATTAACACTGAAGCTTTCTTT.

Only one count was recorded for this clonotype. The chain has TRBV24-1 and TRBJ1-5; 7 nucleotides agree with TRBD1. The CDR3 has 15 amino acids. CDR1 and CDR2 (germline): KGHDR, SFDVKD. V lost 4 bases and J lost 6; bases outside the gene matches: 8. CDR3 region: CATSDPRGGSQPQHF. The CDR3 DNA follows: TGTGCCACCAGTGACCCTCGAGGGGGCTCTCAGCCCCAGCATTTT.

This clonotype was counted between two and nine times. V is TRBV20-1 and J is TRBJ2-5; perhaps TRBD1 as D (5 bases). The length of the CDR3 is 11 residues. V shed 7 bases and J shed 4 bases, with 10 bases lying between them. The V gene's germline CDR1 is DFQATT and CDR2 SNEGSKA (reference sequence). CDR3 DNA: TGCAGTGGCAGGGTTTTAGAGACCCAGTACTTC. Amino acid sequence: CSGRVLETQYF.

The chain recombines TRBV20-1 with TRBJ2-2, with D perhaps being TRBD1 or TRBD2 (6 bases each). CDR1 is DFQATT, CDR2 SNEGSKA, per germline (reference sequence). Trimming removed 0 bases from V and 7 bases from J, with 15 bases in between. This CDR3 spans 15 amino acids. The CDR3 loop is CSARDLEGGGGELFF. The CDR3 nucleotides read TGCAGTGCTAGAGATCTGGAGGGGGGCGGCGGGGAGCTGTTTTTT.

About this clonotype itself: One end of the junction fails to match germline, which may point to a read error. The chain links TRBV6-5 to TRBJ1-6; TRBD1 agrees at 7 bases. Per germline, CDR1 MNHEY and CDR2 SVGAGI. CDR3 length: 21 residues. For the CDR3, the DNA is TGTGCCAGCAGTCACTCGCGAGTAGGGACAGTCAGCTCCTATGATAATTCACCCCTCCACTTT. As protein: CASSHSRVGTVSSYDNSPLHF.

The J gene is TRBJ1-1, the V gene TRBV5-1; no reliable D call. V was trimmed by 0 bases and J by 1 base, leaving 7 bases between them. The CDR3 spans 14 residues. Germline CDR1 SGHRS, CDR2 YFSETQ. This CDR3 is CASSLEVGNTEAFF. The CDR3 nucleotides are TGCGCCAGCAGCTTGGAGGTCGGGAACACTGAAGCTTTCTTT.

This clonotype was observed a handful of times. CDR3 sequence reads: CASSSPSAAGAGYTF. The CDR3 nucleotides read TGTGCCAGCAGCTCACCTAGTGCGGCAGGGGCTGGCTACACCTTC. The J gene is TRBJ1-2, the V gene TRBV7-2; D is perhaps TRBD1 (6 bases). The CDR3 consists of 15 residues. Germline loops: CDR1 SGHTA, CDR2 FQGNSA. V dropped 4 bases and J dropped 7 bases, with 19 bases sitting between them. Combining the CDR3 with reference TRBV7-2 and TRBJ1-2 gives the whole variable domain GAGVSQSPSNKVTEKGKDVELRCDPISGHTALYWYRQSLGQGLEFLIYFQGNSAPDKSGLPSDRFSAERTGGSVSTLTIQRTQQEDSAVYLCASSSPSAAGAGYTFGSGTRLTVV.

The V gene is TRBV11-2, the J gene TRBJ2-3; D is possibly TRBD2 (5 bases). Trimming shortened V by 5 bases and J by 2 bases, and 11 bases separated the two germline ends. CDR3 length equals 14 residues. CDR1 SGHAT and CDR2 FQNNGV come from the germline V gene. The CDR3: CASSPSGFTDTQYF. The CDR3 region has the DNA TGTGCCAGCAGCCCCAGCGGATTCACAGATACGCAGTATTTT.

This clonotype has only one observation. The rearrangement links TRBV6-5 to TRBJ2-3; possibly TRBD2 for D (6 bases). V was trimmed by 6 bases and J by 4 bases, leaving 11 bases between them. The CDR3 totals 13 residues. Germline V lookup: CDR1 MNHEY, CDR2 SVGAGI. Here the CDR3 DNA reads TGTGCCAGCAGCCTACGACTAGCAGATACGCAGTATTTT. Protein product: CASSLRLADTQYF.